This is a list of T cell receptor beta chains from one sample in a study of cytomegalovirus exposure and HLA in healthy donors. Data came from immunoSEQ multiplex PCR; TCRdb stores just in-frame clones and leaves some out. Of about 110,000 clones listed, around 77% are singletons. The sample comprised PBMCs. These receptors originate from a woman younger than 45 in good health and CMV-seropositive. The CDR3 runs from the conserved cysteine through the conserved F or W. D genes are given only for firm matches. Clone size, where shown, is once, few, many, or a class for clones that have expanded.

V: TRBV5-4; D: TRBD1; J: TRBJ1-1; size: few; DNA: TGTGCCAGCAGCTCGGGACAGGGGTCATTACGGGACACTGAAGCTTTCTTT; CDR3: CASSSGQGSLRDTEAFF
V: TRBV12-5; D: .; J: TRBJ1-3; size: .; DNA: TGTGCTAGTGGTTTTGGGGGAGGAGGAAACACCATATATTTT; CDR3: CASGFGGGGNTIYF
V: TRBV6-1; D: TRBD1; J: TRBJ1-4; size: .; DNA: TGTGCCAGCAGTGAACTCAGGGGGCTTAATGAAAAACTGTTTTTT; CDR3: CASSELRGLNEKLFF
V: TRBV6-5; D: .; J: TRBJ2-7; size: .; DNA: TGTGCCAGCAGCCTGGACCGGACTTTCATCAGGGAGCAGTACTTC; CDR3: CASSLDRTFIREQYF
V: TRBV6-5; D: TRBD1; J: TRBJ1-5; size: few; DNA: TGTGCCAGCAGTTTGGGACAGGGACTACAGCCCCAGCATTTT; CDR3: CASSLGQGLQPQHF
V: TRBV18; D: .; J: TRBJ1-2; size: .; DNA: TGTGCCAGCTCACCACCGCAGGGGAATCATTATGGCTACACCTTC; CDR3: CASSPPQGNHYGYTF
V: TRBV5-8; D: TRBD2; J: TRBJ2-7; size: .; DNA: TGTGCCAGCAGCTGGGACCCCTTCAGCGGGAGGGGCTACGAGCAGTACTTC; CDR3: CASSWDPFSGRGYEQYF
V: TRBV10-3; D: TRBD2; J: TRBJ2-3; size: .; DNA: TGTGCCATCAGTGTACCCAGCGAAGCGGGAGGTTTAGATACGCAGTATTTT; CDR3: CAISVPSEAGGLDTQYF
V: TRBV19; D: TRBD1; J: TRBJ2-7; size: .; DNA: TGTGCCAGTAGTCCGGGACAGGGGGATAGCTCCTACGAGCAGTACTTC; CDR3: CASSPGQGDSSYEQYF
V: TRBV7-6; D: TRBD1; J: TRBJ1-1; size: .; DNA: TGTGCCAGCAGCGGAACAGGGGGCACTGAAGCTTTCTTT; CDR3: CASSGTGGTEAFF
V: TRBV19; D: TRBD1; J: TRBJ2-3; size: .; DNA: TGTGCCAGTAGTATAGCCCCGGGACAGGGGGCCGCAGATACGCAGTATTTT; CDR3: CASSIAPGQGAADTQYF
V: TRBV7-9; D: .; J: TRBJ1-5; size: .; DNA: TGTGCCAGCAGCTTAGGGTCAGTCGAGGGGACTAAGCCCCAGCATTTT; CDR3: CASSLGSVEGTKPQHF
V: TRBV7-6; D: .; J: TRBJ1-3; size: .; DNA: TGTGCCAGCAGCTTAGAAGTTGACAGCAACTCTGGAAACACCATATATTTT; CDR3: CASSLEVDSNSGNTIYF
V: TRBV19; D: .; J: TRBJ1-4; size: .; DNA: TGTGCCAGTAGTAACGAGGGTAATGAAAAACTGTTTTTT; CDR3: CASSNEGNEKLFF
V: TRBV5-1; D: .; J: TRBJ2-7; size: once; DNA: TGCGCCAGCAGCTTTAAGACAGCCTCCTACGAGCAGTACTTC; CDR3: CASSFKTASYEQYF
V: TRBV14; D: .; J: TRBJ1-6; size: .; DNA: TGTGCCAGCAAACAGGTGGAGAATTCACCCCTCCACTTT; CDR3: CASKQVENSPLHF
V: TRBV18; D: .; J: TRBJ2-3; size: .; DNA: TGTGCCAGCTCACCAACCGTGGGCGCCTGGAGCACAGATACGCAGTATTTT; CDR3: CASSPTVGAWSTDTQYF
V: TRBV29-1; D: .; J: TRBJ2-7; size: .; DNA: TGCAGCGTTGGCGGCGCTTCCTACGAGCAGTACTTC; CDR3: CSVGGASYEQYF
V: TRBV6-5; D: TRBD2; J: TRBJ2-7; size: .; DNA: TGTGCCAGCAGTTTTTTTAGCGGGGGCCTCTACGAGCAGTACTTC; CDR3: CASSFFSGGLYEQYF
V: TRBV5-1; D: TRBD2; J: TRBJ2-3; size: .; DNA: TGCGCCAGCAGCTTCAGAGCGGGAGCCGTAGATACGCAGTATTTT; CDR3: CASSFRAGAVDTQYF
V: TRBV6-5; D: .; J: TRBJ1-1; size: .; DNA: TGTGCCAGCAGTTACGGGCCAGGCACTGAAGCTTTCTTT; CDR3: CASSYGPGTEAFF
V: TRBV14; D: .; J: TRBJ1-2; size: .; DNA: TGTGCCAGCAGCCCGGTCGAGAACTATGGCTACACCTTC; CDR3: CASSPVENYGYTF
V: TRBV11-3; D: .; J: TRBJ2-5; size: .; DNA: TGTGCCAGCAGCTTAGGGCAGGGCTTCCAAGAGACCCAGTACTTC; CDR3: CASSLGQGFQETQYF
V: TRBV6-4; D: .; J: TRBJ2-1; size: .; DNA: TGTGCCAGCAGTTCCCGGGGCTCCTACAATGAGCAGTTCTTC; CDR3: CASSSRGSYNEQFF
V: TRBV9; D: TRBD2; J: TRBJ2-5; size: once; DNA: TGTGCCAGCAGCGTAGAGTCGGCGGGACTAGCTATAGAGACCCAGTACTTC; CDR3: CASSVESAGLAIETQYF
V: TRBV19; D: .; J: TRBJ2-7; size: .; DNA: TGTGCCAGTAGTATAGCGGCGGCCTCCTACGAGCAGTACTTC; CDR3: CASSIAAASYEQYF
V: TRBV6-1; D: .; J: TRBJ1-5; size: .; DNA: TGTGCCAGCCTAGGGGCCAATCAGCCCCAGCATTTT; CDR3: CASLGANQPQHF
V: TRBV2; D: .; J: TRBJ2-5; size: .; DNA: TGTGCCAGCCTCCGGGACTCGAGAAAGACCCAGTACTTC; CDR3: CASLRDSRKTQYF
V: TRBV5-6; D: .; J: TRBJ2-4; size: .; DNA: TGTGCCAGCAGCTTGGTCTCCTGGGAGGAAAACATTCAGTACTTC; CDR3: CASSLVSWEENIQYF
V: TRBV29-1; D: .; J: TRBJ2-5; size: few; DNA: TGCAGCGTTGAAGATGCCCTGGGGCAGGAGACCCAGTACTTC; CDR3: CSVEDALGQETQYF
V: TRBV19; D: TRBD1; J: TRBJ2-7; size: few; DNA: TGTGCCAGTAGAGGGACAGACTACGAGCAGTACTTC; CDR3: CASRGTDYEQYF
V: TRBV13; D: TRBD1; J: TRBJ2-7; size: .; DNA: TGTGCCAGCAGCGGGCGCCCCGACAGGGGTGGCTACGAGCAGTACTTC; CDR3: CASSGRPDRGGYEQYF
V: TRBV2; D: .; J: TRBJ2-7; size: .; DNA: TGTGTTTTCAAGCAGAACGCGGCATACGAGCAGTACTTC; CDR3: CVFKQNAAYEQYF
V: TRBV30; D: .; J: TRBJ1-5; size: once; DNA: TGTGCCTGGAGCGGGACAACTGGAAATCAGCCCCAGCATTTT; CDR3: CAWSGTTGNQPQHF
V: TRBV1; D: .; J: TRBJ2-1; size: .; DNA: TGCACCAGCAGCCCGCTACGGGACAGATTATACAATGAGCAGTTCTTC; CDR3: CTSSPLRDRLYNEQFF
V: TRBV6-1; D: .; J: TRBJ1-2; size: .; DNA: TGTGCCAGCAGTCCTAAGACAGAGAACTATGGCTACACCTTC; CDR3: CASSPKTENYGYTF
V: TRBV6-6; D: TRBD1; J: TRBJ2-5; size: .; DNA: TGTGCCAGCAGCAAAGGACAGGGGCAAGAGACCCAGTACTTC; CDR3: CASSKGQGQETQYF
V: TRBV19; D: .; J: TRBJ2-3; size: .; DNA: TGTGCCAGTAGTATAGTAACAAGCACAGATACGCAGTATTTT; CDR3: CASSIVTSTDTQYF
V: TRBV2; D: TRBD1; J: TRBJ1-6; size: .; DNA: TGTGCCAGCAGCCTCCAGGGGGAGAATAATTCACCCCTCCACTTT; CDR3: CASSLQGENNSPLHF
V: TRBV6-5; D: TRBD1; J: TRBJ2-5; size: .; DNA: TGTGCCAGCAGTGAGGGGGCGGTGCTGGAGACCCAGTACTTC; CDR3: CASSEGAVLETQYF
V: TRBV5-1; D: .; J: TRBJ1-4; size: .; DNA: TGCGCCAGCAGCTTGTTGCGGGGGGCGGATGAAAAACTGTTTTTT; CDR3: CASSLLRGADEKLFF
V: TRBV7-9; D: TRBD1; J: TRBJ2-2; size: .; DNA: TGTGCCAGCAGCTTAGGATCTACAGGGGGAACCGGGGAGCTGTTTTTT; CDR3: CASSLGSTGGTGELFF
V: TRBV6-5; D: TRBD2; J: TRBJ2-1; size: .; DNA: TGTGCCAGCAGTTCCGGGACTAGCGGAGTTTACAATGAGCAGTTCTTC; CDR3: CASSSGTSGVYNEQFF
V: TRBV5-1; D: .; J: TRBJ1-4; size: .; DNA: TGCGCCAGCAGCTTGTTTCCCGCGGGGAATGAAAAACTGTTTTTT; CDR3: CASSLFPAGNEKLFF
V: TRBV25-1; D: .; J: TRBJ1-1; size: .; DNA: TGTGCCAGCAGTAGCAGTCGCGGGGGCCCTTTTGAAGCTTTCTTT; CDR3: CASSSSRGGPFEAFF
V: TRBV13; D: .; J: TRBJ2-1; size: .; DNA: TGTGCCAGCAGCTCCCCCCTTAGCGGAAACTACAATGAGCAGTTCTTC; CDR3: CASSSPLSGNYNEQFF
V: TRBV29-1; D: .; J: TRBJ1-2; size: .; DNA: TGCAGCGTAACAGAGAACTATGGCTACACCTTC; CDR3: CSVTENYGYTF
V: TRBV6-1; D: .; J: TRBJ1-2; size: .; DNA: TGTGCCAGCAGTGAATTGGGAGAATATGGCTACACCTTC; CDR3: CASSELGEYGYTF
V: TRBV18; D: .; J: TRBJ2-1; size: once; DNA: TGTGCCAGCTCACCTGCTGTCGGGAGTTCCAACAATGAGCAGTTCTTC; CDR3: CASSPAVGSSNNEQFF
V: TRBV7-8; D: .; J: TRBJ1-4; size: .; DNA: TGTGCCAGCAGCCAAAATCCGGGCAGGGATGAAAAACTGTTTTTT; CDR3: CASSQNPGRDEKLFF
V: TRBV10-3; D: TRBD2; J: TRBJ2-7; size: few; DNA: TGTGCCATCAGTGAATCGACTAGCGGGAGCTACGAGCAGTACTTC; CDR3: CAISESTSGSYEQYF
V: TRBV19; D: TRBD2; J: TRBJ2-7; size: .; DNA: TGTGCCAGTAGTGGTAGCGGGAGCTCCTACGAGCAGTACTTC; CDR3: CASSGSGSSYEQYF
V: TRBV29-1; D: TRBD2; J: TRBJ2-1; size: once; DNA: TGCAGCGTTCTAGGGACTAGCGGGGGGGGTGAGCAGTTCTTC; CDR3: CSVLGTSGGGEQFF
V: TRBV9; D: .; J: TRBJ1-2; size: .; DNA: TGTGCCAGCAGCGTCAGGGTCCCCACAACGGACTATGGCTACACCTTC; CDR3: CASSVRVPTTDYGYTF
V: TRBV5-1; D: .; J: TRBJ1-1; size: .; DNA: TGCGCCAGCAGCAGGAACAGGTTTACTAACACTGAAGCTTTCTTT; CDR3: CASSRNRFTNTEAFF
V: TRBV5-1; D: .; J: TRBJ1-1; size: few; DNA: TGCGCCAGCAGCTTGGGCGGGGGTGAAGGGGCTTTCTTT; CDR3: CASSLGGGEGAFF
V: TRBV2; D: .; J: TRBJ1-5; size: .; DNA: TGTGCCAGCAGTCAAGGGGGGGAAGGAGGTCAGCCCCAGCATTTT; CDR3: CASSQGGEGGQPQHF
V: TRBV9; D: .; J: TRBJ2-1; size: .; DNA: TGTGCCAGCAGCGTGTACGGCAATGAGCAGTTCTTC; CDR3: CASSVYGNEQFF
V: TRBV9; D: TRBD2; J: TRBJ2-1; size: .; DNA: TGTGCCAGCAGCGTAGGGGCTAGCGGGGGCAATATGCAGTTCTTC; CDR3: CASSVGASGGNMQFF
V: TRBV6-5; D: .; J: TRBJ1-3; size: once; DNA: TGTGCCAGCAGTTACGGGCAAACTGGAAACACCATATATTTT; CDR3: CASSYGQTGNTIYF